This is a list of T cell receptor beta chains from one sample in a study of Ad26.COV2.S vaccination and SARS-CoV-2 variants. Produced via immunoSEQ multiplex PCR; TCRdb's table is partial and in-frame only. The sample lists around 450,000 clones; 89% were seen once. Sequences were derived from peripheral blood, sampled in a trial of Ad26.COV2.S vaccine versus placebo. These receptors were obtained from a person aged 18 to 59 who received the Ad26.COV2.S COVID-19 vaccine or a placebo. CDR3s include the opening cysteine and the closing phenylalanine or tryptophan. Each record gives: D gene, J gene, clone size, V gene, CDR3 protein, CDR3 DNA. The D gene is left open where the match is weak. Size tells how often a clone was seen (once, few, many) or the class of an expanded clone, and some rows leave it out.

D gene: .
J gene: TRBJ1-6
clone size: few
V gene: TRBV2
CDR3 protein: CASSALVGGSPLHF
CDR3 DNA: TGTGCCAGCAGTGCTCTGGTCGGGGGTTCACCCCTCCACTTT

D gene: .
J gene: TRBJ1-1
clone size: .
V gene: TRBV6-6
CDR3 protein: CASSYSDRLAGSEAFF
CDR3 DNA: TGTGCCAGCAGTTACTCGGACCGGTTGGCAGGAAGTGAAGCTTTCTTT

D gene: .
J gene: TRBJ1-5
clone size: .
V gene: TRBV18
CDR3 protein: CASSPWDNSNQPQHF
CDR3 DNA: TGTGCCAGCTCACCATGGGACAATAGCAATCAGCCCCAGCATTTT

D gene: .
J gene: TRBJ1-2
clone size: .
V gene: TRBV5-1
CDR3 protein: CASSLRDDYYGYTF
CDR3 DNA: TGCGCCAGCAGCTTGCGGGACGATTACTATGGCTACACCTTC

D gene: .
J gene: TRBJ1-3
clone size: few
V gene: TRBV6-2/TRBV6-3
CDR3 protein: CASSYSSRLISGNTIYF
CDR3 DNA: TGTGCCAGCAGTTACTCGAGTAGACTGATCTCTGGAAACACCATATATTTT

D gene: TRBD2
J gene: TRBJ2-3
clone size: .
V gene: TRBV20-1
CDR3 protein: CSAIDPSGRLGTDTQYF
CDR3 DNA: TGCAGTGCTATTGACCCTAGCGGGAGGTTGGGCACAGATACGCAGTATTTT

D gene: .
J gene: TRBJ1-3
clone size: once
V gene: TRBV10-3
CDR3 protein: CAISEVRGTSGNTIYF
CDR3 DNA: TGTGCCATCAGCGAAGTTAGGGGAACCTCTGGAAACACCATATATTTT

D gene: .
J gene: TRBJ1-6
clone size: .
V gene: TRBV5-4
CDR3 protein: CASSPRPGARNSPLHF
CDR3 DNA: TGTGCCAGCAGCCCCCGACCAGGGGCAAGAAATTCACCCCTCCACTTT

D gene: .
J gene: TRBJ1-3
clone size: .
V gene: TRBV4-2
CDR3 protein: CASSQEPNSGNTIYF
CDR3 DNA: TGTGCCAGCAGCCAAGAACCCAACTCTGGAAACACCATATATTTT

D gene: TRBD2
J gene: TRBJ2-3
clone size: .
V gene: TRBV27
CDR3 protein: CASSSQRGSTDTQYF
CDR3 DNA: TGTGCCAGCAGTTCTCAGCGGGGGAGCACAGATACGCAGTATTTT

D gene: .
J gene: TRBJ1-4
clone size: once
V gene: TRBV30
CDR3 protein: CAGQLAEREKLFF
CDR3 DNA: TGTGCCGGCCAACTCGCCGAACGAGAAAAACTGTTTTTT

D gene: .
J gene: TRBJ2-1
clone size: .
V gene: TRBV3-1/TRBV3-2
CDR3 protein: CASSQGGEQFF
CDR3 DNA: TGTGCCAGCAGCCAAGGGGGGGAGCAGTTCTTC

D gene: .
J gene: TRBJ1-5
clone size: once
V gene: TRBV10-3
CDR3 protein: CATARTDSGQPQHF
CDR3 DNA: TGTGCCACCGCGAGGACAGACTCCGGGCAGCCCCAGCATTTT

D gene: .
J gene: TRBJ2-1
clone size: .
V gene: TRBV24-1
CDR3 protein: CATSDEGVLPLANEQFF
CDR3 DNA: TGTGCCACCAGTGACGAGGGGGTGTTACCCCTGGCGAATGAGCAGTTCTTC

D gene: .
J gene: TRBJ1-5
clone size: .
V gene: TRBV30
CDR3 protein: CAWSLVQGAPQHF
CDR3 DNA: TGTGCCTGGAGTCTCGTTCAGGGAGCTCCCCAGCATTTT

D gene: .
J gene: TRBJ1-2
clone size: .
V gene: TRBV4-2
CDR3 protein: CASSPHRDSNYGYTF
CDR3 DNA: TGTGCCAGCAGCCCGCACAGGGACTCTAACTATGGCTACACCTTC

D gene: .
J gene: TRBJ1-5
clone size: .
V gene: TRBV28
CDR3 protein: CASSLHTSGPRPQHF
CDR3 DNA: TGTGCCAGCAGTTTACACACCAGTGGTCCGCGGCCCCAGCATTTT

D gene: .
J gene: TRBJ2-5
clone size: .
V gene: TRBV9
CDR3 protein: CASSVGPNQETQYF
CDR3 DNA: TGTGCCAGCAGCGTAGGCCCAAACCAAGAGACCCAGTACTTC

D gene: TRBD2
J gene: TRBJ2-5
clone size: .
V gene: TRBV19
CDR3 protein: CASATIGRAWETQYF
CDR3 DNA: TGTGCCAGTGCTACGATCGGGAGGGCCTGGGAGACCCAGTACTTC

D gene: .
J gene: TRBJ2-1
clone size: .
V gene: TRBV11-2
CDR3 protein: CASSPLLGREQFF
CDR3 DNA: TGTGCCAGCAGCCCCTTACTAGGTCGTGAGCAGTTCTTC

D gene: .
J gene: TRBJ1-3
clone size: .
V gene: TRBV12-3/TRBV12-4
CDR3 protein: CASRLDGGNTIYF
CDR3 DNA: TGTGCCAGCAGACTAGACGGGGGAAACACCATATATTTT

D gene: .
J gene: TRBJ1-2
clone size: .
V gene: TRBV5-4
CDR3 protein: CASSAGTGLFYGYTF
CDR3 DNA: TGTGCCAGCAGCGCCGGCACTGGTCTTTTCTATGGCTACACCTTC

D gene: .
J gene: TRBJ1-6
clone size: .
V gene: TRBV2
CDR3 protein: CASTRDNSPLHF
CDR3 DNA: TGTGCCAGCACACGGGATAATTCACCCCTCCACTTT

D gene: TRBD1
J gene: TRBJ1-4
clone size: few
V gene: TRBV10-3
CDR3 protein: CAIGPGQGRDEKLFF
CDR3 DNA: TGTGCCATCGGTCCGGGACAGGGAAGGGATGAAAAACTGTTTTTT

D gene: .
J gene: TRBJ1-1
clone size: .
V gene: TRBV10-3
CDR3 protein: CAISESAAGKPEAFF
CDR3 DNA: TGTGCCATCAGTGAGAGCGCGGCAGGGAAGCCTGAAGCTTTCTTT

D gene: .
J gene: TRBJ1-3
clone size: .
V gene: TRBV5-1
CDR3 protein: CASSFRAADLGNTIYF
CDR3 DNA: TGCGCCAGCAGCTTTCGGGCCGCTGACCTTGGAAACACCATATATTTT

D gene: .
J gene: TRBJ2-5
clone size: .
V gene: TRBV7-8
CDR3 protein: CASSLVGGSQETQYF
CDR3 DNA: TGTGCCAGCAGCTTAGTCGGGGGATCCCAAGAGACCCAGTACTTC